A selection of T cell receptor beta chains follows, all from one sample in a study of CD8 T cells in Susac syndrome. In TCRdb, the immunoSEQ multiplex PCR reads were re-called with MiXCR into one record per CDR3 protein. The sample includes about 210,000 distinct CDR3 sequences, about 96% of them seen just once. The sequenced sample consisted of CD4+ T cells from PBMCs. Every receptor here comes from a human donor with multiple sclerosis. CDR3s include the opening cysteine and the closing phenylalanine or tryptophan. The D gene is left open where the match is weak. Expanded clones are given a class, and other clones once, few, many or no size at all.

>TRBV12-3/TRBV12-4|TRBJ2-1|-|-
TGTGCCAGCAGTTTACAGGTGGGCAATGAGCAGTTCTTC
CASSLQVGNEQFF
>TRBV5-1|TRBJ2-1|-|-
TGCGCCAGCAGCCTCATCGAGTCCTACAATGAGCAGTTCTTC
CASSLIESYNEQFF
>TRBV29-1|TRBJ2-1|-|-
TGCAGCGTCCCCACCTTGGGGCCTGAGCAGTTCTTC
CSVPTLGPEQFF
>TRBV13|TRBJ2-2|-|-
TGTGCCAGCAGCTTTACCACCGGGGAGCTGTTTTTT
CASSFTTGELFF
>TRBV14|TRBJ2-1|-|-
TGTGCCAGCAGCCGGACAAGAGAAACCAATGAGCAGTTCTTC
CASSRTRETNEQFF
>TRBV14|TRBJ1-2|once|TRBD1
TGTGCCAGCAGCCACAGACAGGGAGGGCTCTATGGCTACACCTTC
CASSHRQGGLYGYTF
>TRBV7-9|TRBJ2-1|-|-
TGTGCCAGCAGCTTAGGTACCGAGCAGTTCTTC
CASSLGTEQFF
>TRBV20-1|TRBJ2-7|-|-
TGCAGTGCTAGTTTCCGGGGGCGGTTAACTGGCGAGCAGTACTTC
CSASFRGRLTGEQYF
>TRBV29-1|TRBJ2-5|-|-
TGCAGCGTTGAACCGGCGGAGACCCAGTACTTC
CSVEPAETQYF
>TRBV6-2/TRBV6-3|TRBJ2-5|-|-
TGTGCCAGCAGTTCCAACGGGGGCCTCCCTTACTTC
CASSSNGGLPYF
>TRBV24-1|TRBJ2-1|-|TRBD1
TGTGCCACCAGTGATGGACAGGGCCGACCCTACAATGAGCAGTTCTTC
CATSDGQGRPYNEQFF
>TRBV29-1|TRBJ2-1|-|-
TGCAGCGTTGCCTTGGGGGGCAACTCCTACAATGAGCAGTTCTTC
CSVALGGNSYNEQFF
>TRBV29-1|TRBJ1-4|few|TRBD1
TGCAGCGTTGGGGACAGGGGGGAAAAACTGTTTTTT
CSVGDRGEKLFF
>TRBV2|TRBJ2-2|-|-
TGTGCCACGACTCGTCGGGAGAACACCGGGGAGCTGTTTTTT
CATTRRENTGELFF
>TRBV11-1|TRBJ2-5|-|TRBD2
TGTGCCAGCAGCCCCTATAGCGGGAGGGCCTTGGAGACCCAGTACTTC
CASSPYSGRALETQYF
>TRBV7-8|TRBJ2-4|-|-
TGTGCCAGCAACCAGGGGGGGCAGTTAGCCAAAAACATTCAGTACTTC
CASNQGGQLAKNIQYF
>TRBV7-9|TRBJ2-7|-|-
TGTGCCAGCAGCTTTCAACAGCAAAGCTACGAGCAGTACTTC
CASSFQQQSYEQYF
>TRBV14|TRBJ2-7|-|-
TGTGCCAGCAGCCAAGATCCCGCTAGTCGGTACGAGCAGTACTTC
CASSQDPASRYEQYF
>TRBV29-1|TRBJ2-7|-|TRBD2
TGCAGCGTTGCCGGGACTAGGACGTCCTACGAGCAGTACTTC
CSVAGTRTSYEQYF
>TRBV20-1|TRBJ1-2|-|-
TGCAGTGCTAGGAGGCTGGAAGCTAACTATGGCTACACCTTC
CSARRLEANYGYTF
>TRBV28|TRBJ2-1|-|TRBD1
TGTGCCAGCTGGGACAGCTCCTACAATGAGCAGTTCTTC
CASWDSSYNEQFF
>TRBV9|TRBJ2-7|-|-
TGTGCCAGCAGCGTAGGGGACACTACCTACGAGCAGTACTTC
CASSVGDTTYEQYF
>TRBV7-2|TRBJ1-5|-|-
TGTGCCAGCAGCCTTTGGGGGATATATAGCAATCAGCCCCAGCATTTT
CASSLWGIYSNQPQHF
>TRBV14|TRBJ2-1|-|TRBD1
TGTGCCAGCAGCCAGCGGGGACAGGGGTACAATGAGCAGTTCTTC
CASSQRGQGYNEQFF
>TRBV29-1|TRBJ2-1|-|-
TGCAGCGTTCAGGAGGACACTCCCAATGAGCAGTTCTTC
CSVQEDTPNEQFF
>TRBV4-2|TRBJ2-5|-|TRBD2
TGTGCCAGCAGCCAAGAGGAAGATAGCGGGAGAGAGACCCAGTACTTC
CASSQEEDSGRETQYF
>TRBV20-1|TRBJ2-7|-|-
TGCAGTGCTAGAAATCCCGGGACAAATCCCTACGAGCAGTACTTC
CSARNPGTNPYEQYF
>TRBV19|TRBJ2-7|-|-
TGTGCCAGTAAGAGGGGCTCAAACGACGAGCAGTACTTC
CASKRGSNDEQYF
>TRBV24-1|TRBJ1-1|-|-
TGTGCCACCAGTGATGTAAAGGGGTTGGAGGGCACTGAAGCTTTCTTT
CATSDVKGLEGTEAFF
>TRBV5-1|TRBJ2-5|-|-
TGCGCCAGCAGCTGGGGTTTGACTGAAGAGACCCAGTACTTC
CASSWGLTEETQYF
>TRBV29-1|TRBJ1-2|-|-
TGCAGCTTCCGCGATGGGGCCGATGGCTACACCTTC
CSFRDGADGYTF
>TRBV10-3|TRBJ2-2|-|-
TGTGCCATCAGTGAGACCAGGGCGAACACCGGGGAGCTGTTTTTT
CAISETRANTGELFF
>TRBV3-1|TRBJ2-7|once|-
TGTGCCAGCAGCCAAGAATACAGGAGCTCCTACGAGCAGTACTTC
CASSQEYRSSYEQYF
>TRBV20-1|TRBJ2-5|-|TRBD2
TGCAGTGCTGCGTTGCGGACTAGCGGCCGGGGGACCCAGTACTTC
CSAALRTSGRGTQYF
>TRBV15|TRBJ1-1|-|-
TGTGCCACCAGCAGCTACCCCGGGGCTTTCTTT
CATSSYPGAFF
>TRBV20-1|TRBJ1-2|-|-
TGCAGTGCTGGAAACAGTGAATACACCTTC
CSAGNSEYTF
>TRBV2|TRBJ2-3|-|TRBD2
TGTGCCAGCAGAAGTGGTTCTAGCGGAAGCACAGATACGCAGTATTTT
CASRSGSSGSTDTQYF
>TRBV20-1|TRBJ2-3|-|-
TGCAGTGGCAGAGGTCACGATACGCAGTATTTT
CSGRGHDTQYF
>TRBV4-2|TRBJ1-5|once|TRBD1
TGTGCCAGCAGCCTCGACAGGGAGAGCAATCAGCCCCAGCATTTT
CASSLDRESNQPQHF
>TRBV19|TRBJ2-7|few|-
TGTGCCAGTAGTAGAGGAACGGCCTACGAGCAGTACTTC
CASSRGTAYEQYF
>TRBV18|TRBJ2-7|-|TRBD2
TGTGCCAGCTCACCTTCTGGGCTAGCGGGAGAGGGGGACGAGCAGTACTTC
CASSPSGLAGEGDEQYF
>TRBV6-6|TRBJ1-5|-|TRBD1
TGTGCCAGCAGCCGGGACAGGGACAATCAGCCCCAGCATTTT
CASSRDRDNQPQHF
>TRBV2|TRBJ2-7|-|TRBD2
TGTGCCAGCAGCGAAGACGGGACTAGCGGGAGTGAGCAGTACTTC
CASSEDGTSGSEQYF
>TRBV2|TRBJ1-6|once|-
TGTGCCAGCAGTGTTCTCGGTCGACAGGTGGCTGGTTCACCCCTCCACTTT
CASSVLGRQVAGSPLHF
>TRBV5-1|TRBJ1-2|-|TRBD1
TGCGCCAGCAGCCCCTGGACAGGGGATTATGGCTACACCTTC
CASSPWTGDYGYTF